This T cell receptor beta chain emerged from a study of T cells in Graves' hyperthyroidism and ophthalmopathy. Looked up from germline, CDR1 is SGHTA and CDR2 is FQGTGA. The CDR3 has 13 residues. Between the trimmed V and J ends, which lost 3 bases and 6 bases, there was a span of 11 bases. Clinical symptoms, serum thyroxine and TRAb, thyroid ultrasound and orbital computed tomography together formed the diagnostic basis. From RNA transcripts, TCR beta CDR3 regions were amplified. Using the HTBI primer set, a first-round RT-PCR was run on the TCR CDR3. MiXCR, run by TCRdb on the multiplex PCR reads, gives a single entry per CDR3 protein. The repertoire consists of about 530,000 distinct CDR3 sequences, with over 15% occurring once and the leading ten covering roughly a sixth. Overall study findings and caveats: Blood also held most thyroid clonotypes expanded beyond 0.001. Onset of ophthalmopathy came a median roughly 6 months after the model predicted it.

This clonotype was observed a few times. Its specificity is unknown. The sequenced material came from blood. V gene TRBV7-3 combines with J gene TRBJ1-1; D uncertain. This TCR was sampled from a woman aged 18-29 years with Graves' ophthalmopathy. The CDR3: CASSFGRGAEAFF. The CDR3 coding sequence is TGTGCCAGCAGCTTCGGGCGAGGCGCTGAAGCTTTCTTT.